The clone carrying this TCR beta chain was picked up many times. Its antigen is undetermined. V was clipped by 6 bases and J by 0 bases; unmatched bases: 6. The CDR3 loop spans 15 amino acids. Germline V gene data show CDR1 as LGHDT and CDR2 as YNNKEL (reference sequence). This specimen comes from a study of T cells in Graves' hyperthyroidism and ophthalmopathy. Background on the study: The initial diagnosis was the point when peripheral blood was collected, ahead of any treatment.

Orbital computed tomography, thyroid ultrasound, serum thyroxine and TRAb, and clinical symptoms together informed the diagnoses. TCR beta CDR3 sequences were amplified from RNA transcripts. In the first-round RT-PCR of the TCR CDR3, the HTBI primer set was used. Via MiXCR, TCRdb re-called the multiplex PCR reads, giving one row per CDR3 protein. The data show a few hundred thousand distinct CDR3 sequences, 14% to 15% seen once. Study observations and caveats: Blood held most thyroid clonotypes expanded above 0.001 frequency.

This chain connects TRBV3-1 to TRBJ2-3, with TRBD1 identical over 7 bases. This clonotype was obtained from a woman aged 30 to 39 with Graves' hyperthyroidism. Material: blood. CDR3 coding DNA: TGTGCCAGCAGGCCCAGACAGGGAAGCACAGATACGCAGTATTTT. Its protein product is CASRPRQGSTDTQYF.